This T cell receptor (beta chain) is drawn from a study of T cells in Graves' hyperthyroidism and ophthalmopathy. Regarding the study as a whole: Most clonotypes expanded in thyroid above 0.001 were likewise present in blood. Median prediction lead before ophthalmopathy onset was 6.5 months with the model.

The TCR beta CDR3 regions underwent amplification using RNA transcripts as the source. A first-round RT-PCR of the TCR CDR3 used the HTBI primer set. TCRdb recomputed calls from the multiplex PCR reads with MiXCR, one row per CDR3 protein. The table lists hundreds of thousands of distinct CDR3 sequences, roughly 15% of them singletons. Germline lookup yields CDR1 MGHRA and CDR2 YSYEKL. The CDR3 contains 16 residues. V lost 4 bases, J lost 0 bases, and 4 bases stayed unmatched. Subjects aged 18 to 65 presented with newly diagnosed hyperthyroidism of less than 2 months' duration. This clonotype was seen a handful of times. The antigen is not known.

This TCR was recovered from a woman under 30 with Graves' hyperthyroidism. The chain recombines TRBV4-1 with TRBJ1-4; TRBD1 agrees at 8 bases. The sample consisted of blood. The CDR3 reads CASSRPTGATNEKLFF. The CDR3, as DNA: TGCGCCAGCAGCCGACCGACAGGGGCAACTAATGAAAAACTGTTTTTT.